Shown below are 27 T cell receptor beta chains from a single sample sequenced in a study of long-term antiretroviral therapy in people with HIV. An immunoSEQ assay, version v3.0, was performed at survey level. Sequencing used immunoSEQ multiplex PCR; TCRdb keeps in-frame clones, though not all of them. The repertoire consists of about 17,000 clones, with 70% to 80% occurring once and the leading ten covering 7.5% to 9%. The sample consisted of unsorted PBMCs, taken at the start of antiretroviral therapy. These receptors all come from a man younger than 40 with HIV.

The V gene is TRBV5-1, the J gene TRBJ2-2; 7 nucleotides agree with TRBD2. The CDR3 is 14 residues long. CDR1 and CDR2 (germline): SGHRS, YFSETQ. With 6 bases clipped from V and 6 bases from J, the junction kept 8 bases outside the gene matches. This CDR3 reads CASKRDDGSGELFF. The CDR3 bases are TGCGCCAGCAAGCGGGATGACGGTTCCGGGGAGCTGTTTTTT.

The chain carries TRBV25-1 and TRBJ2-1; 13 bases agree with TRBD2. The germline CDR1 and CDR2 sequences are MGHDK and SYGVNS. V was clipped by 1 base and J by 5 bases; unmatched bases: 5. The CDR3 loop spans 17 amino acids. As DNA, the CDR3 is TGTGCCAGCAGTGAATCTTCTACTAGCGGGAGGGACAATGAGCAGTTCTTC. It codes for CASSESSTSGRDNEQFF.

The gene calls are TRBV5-1 and TRBJ2-7; 9 nucleotides align to TRBD2. Germline V lookup: CDR1 SGHRS, CDR2 YFSETQ. The J segment lost 5 bases and the V segment lost 4 bases, leaving 13 bases of the junction unmatched. The CDR3 sequence is 16 residues long. CDR3 residues: CASSPGPASGINEQYF. The CDR3 DNA sequence: TGCGCCAGCAGCCCAGGTCCGGCTAGCGGGATAAACGAGCAGTACTTC.

The chain joins TRBV4-1 to TRBJ1-2; the D gene is possibly TRBD1 (6 bases). Germline values: CDR1 MGHRA, CDR2 YSYEKL. This CDR3 comprises 14 residues. Trimming removed 0 bases from V and 5 bases from J, with 10 bases in between. The chain's CDR3 is CASSQDLQGYGYTF. The CDR3 DNA follows: TGCGCCAGCAGCCAAGATCTACAGGGATATGGCTACACCTTC.

The rearrangement joins TRBV27 to TRBJ2-5; tentative D call: TRBD1 (5 bases). Trimming removed 3 bases at V and 4 bases at J, with 21 bases between. Looked up from germline, CDR1 is MNHEY and CDR2 is SMNVEV (reference sequence). The CDR3 sequence is 17 residues long. Here the CDR3 reads CASSFSYVGRVGETQYF. The CDR3 DNA reads as TGTGCCAGCAGTTTTTCATATGTCGGCAGGGTGGGAGAGACCCAGTACTTC.

This clone came up a few times. The chain is built from TRBV2 and TRBJ2-7; maybe TRBD1 (5 bases). The CDR3 contains 13 residues. Trimming stripped 3 bases from V and 2 bases from J, with 8 bases between. The germline V gene encodes CDR1 SNHLY and CDR2 FYNNEI. The CDR3 DNA reads as TGTGCCAGCAGTGAGCCAGGGACCTACGAGCAGTACTTC. Translated: CASSEPGTYEQYF.

The V and J genes are TRBV19 and TRBJ2-1, with a tentative D call TRBD2 (6 bases). Germline values: CDR1 LNHDA, CDR2 SQIVND (reference sequence). Trimming removed 6 bases at V and 4 bases at J, with 10 bases between. The CDR3 totals 13 residues. The CDR3 sequence: CASSAGPYNEQFF. CDR3 DNA sequence: TGTGCCAGTAGCGCGGGGCCATACAATGAGCAGTTCTTC.

This sequence joins TRBV4-3 and TRBJ1-2, with TRBD1 matching 8 bases. Trimming cost V 0 bases and J 5 bases; bases outside gene matches: 8. This CDR3 contains 16 residues. Looked up from germline, CDR1 is LGHNA and CDR2 is YSLEER. In DNA form, the CDR3 reads TGCGCCAGCAGCCAAGATCCTACAGGGGGTCGATATGGCTACACCTTC. It encodes CASSQDPTGGRYGYTF.

The chain combines TRBV6-5 with TRBJ2-7, with D uncertain. Germline V lookup: CDR1 MNHEY, CDR2 SVGAGI. Trimming took off 8 bases at V and 1 base at J, with 9 bases between the two ends. This CDR3 has 12 amino acids. The CDR3 region has the DNA TGTGCCAGCCCGGGCCATTCCTACGAGCAGTACTTC. It is translated as CASPGHSYEQYF.

This sequence joins TRBV5-4 and TRBJ2-7; D possibly corresponds to TRBD1 (5 bases). V was pared by 0 bases and J by 6 bases, with 16 bases between. In germline, CDR1 is SGHNT, CDR2 YYREEE (reference sequence). This CDR3 comprises 15 residues. In DNA form, the CDR3 reads TGTGCCAGCAGCTTGGGTGCAGGGCCGTCCGGCGAGCAGTACTTC. It translates to CASSLGAGPSGEQYF. The variable domain in full, with the rest retrieved from reference TRBV5-4 and TRBJ2-7, is ETGVTQSPTHLIKTRGQQVTLRCSSQSGHNTVSWYQQALGQGPQFIFQYYREEENGRGNFPPRFSGLQFPNYSSELNVNALELDDSALYLCASSLGAGPSGEQYFGPGTRLTVT.

This chain joins TRBV4-1 and TRBJ2-7; no clear D. CDR3 length: 13 residues. Trimming took 3 bases from V and 0 from J, leaving 6 bases between them. Per germline, CDR1 MGHRA and CDR2 YSYEKL. The DNA of the CDR3 is TGCGCCAGCAGCCAGGGCGGCTCCTACGAGCAGTACTTC. Amino acids: CASSQGGSYEQYF.

The CDR3 region is CASSTGHDPYQPQHF. The CDR3 DNA reads TGTGCCAGTAGTACGGGACATGACCCGTATCAGCCCCAGCATTTT. This sequence joins TRBV19 and TRBJ1-5; perhaps TRBD1 as D (6 bases). Trimming removed 4 bases from V and 5 bases from J, with 15 bases in between. The CDR3 sequence is 15 residues long. Per germline, CDR1 LNHDA and CDR2 SQIVND (reference sequence). The whole variable domain, filled in from reference TRBV19 and TRBJ1-5, reads DGGITQSPKYLFRKEGQNVTLSCEQNLNHDAMYWYRQDPGQGLRLIYYSQIVNDFQKGDIAEGYSVSREKKESFPLTVTSAQKNPTAFYLCASSTGHDPYQPQHFGDGTRLSIL.

The chain couples TRBV5-6 to TRBJ2-1; D is ambiguous. V was pared by 1 base and J by 6 bases, with 14 bases between. CDR3 length: 15 amino acids. Germline values: CDR1 SGHDT, CDR2 YYEEEE. This CDR3 is CASSLIASSTNEQFF. The CDR3 DNA reads as TGTGCCAGCAGCTTGATTGCGAGCTCCACCAATGAGCAGTTCTTC.

This clone was seen only a few times. The J gene is TRBJ1-1, the V gene TRBV5-1, with 7 nucleotides matching TRBD1. Germline CDR1 is SGHRS and CDR2 is YFSETQ. The V and J ends lost 0 bases and 0 bases, in that order; junction bases with no gene match: 5. The CDR3 has 16 residues. As DNA, the CDR3 is TGCGCCAGCAGCTTGGTACAGGGGAATCTGAACACTGAAGCTTTCTTT. It yields the protein CASSLVQGNLNTEAFF.

This chain joins TRBV6-5 and TRBJ2-5, with a tentative D call TRBD1 (5 bases). Germline CDR1 is MNHEY and CDR2 is SVGAGI. V shed 2 bases and J shed 1 base, with 11 bases lying between them. The CDR3 has 15 amino acids. The CDR3 loop is CASSYSDSIQETQYF. The CDR3 DNA reads as TGTGCCAGCAGTTACAGTGACAGTATCCAAGAGACCCAGTACTTC.

The chain joins TRBV2 to TRBJ1-5; tentative D call: TRBD1 (5 bases). Germline CDR1 reads SNHLY; CDR2 reads FYNNEI. V dropped 8 bases and J dropped 3 bases, with 23 bases sitting between them. The CDR3 sequence is 17 residues long. The CDR3 here is CASDGGSRGGYNQPQHF. CDR3 coding DNA: TGTGCCAGCGACGGAGGGAGTAGGGGAGGTTACAATCAGCCCCAGCATTTT. Filled out from reference TRBV2 and TRBJ1-5, the complete variable domain reads EPEVTQTPSHQVTQMGQEVILRCVPISNHLYFYWYRQILGQKVEFLVSFYNNEISEKSEIFDDQFSVERPDGSNFTLKIRSTKLEDSAMYFCASDGGSRGGYNQPQHFGDGTRLSIL.

This clone was seen a handful of times. The genes are TRBV7-2 and TRBJ2-1; maybe TRBD2 (5 bases). CDR1 and CDR2 (germline): SGHTA, FQGNSA. This CDR3 comprises 12 residues. V dropped 7 bases and J dropped 7 bases, with 11 bases sitting between them. The CDR3 reads CASTNRGNEQFF. For the CDR3, the DNA is TGTGCCAGCACTAACAGAGGGAATGAGCAGTTCTTC.

V usage is TRBV9 and J usage is TRBJ2-5, with TRBD2 identical over 11 bases. CDR3 length: 15 residues. The germline CDR1 and CDR2 sequences are SGDLS and YYNGEE. J gave up 4 bases and V 5 bases, and 7 bases lay outside the gene matches. The CDR3 DNA reads TGTGCCAGCAGTTATAGCGGGGGGGCCTTAGAGACCCAGTACTTC. Its translation is CASSYSGGALETQYF.

The chain employs TRBV30 and TRBJ2-7, with D unclear. This CDR3 comprises 13 residues. Per the germline V gene, CDR1 is GTSNPN and CDR2 is SVGIG (reference sequence). V lost 6 bases, J lost 3 bases, and 15 bases lay in between. CDR3: CACFADAYYEQYF. The CDR3 region has the DNA TGTGCCTGTTTCGCGGATGCCTACTACGAGCAGTACTTC.

V and J are TRBV19 and TRBJ2-1; 7 positions match TRBD2. Germline values: CDR1 LNHDA, CDR2 SQIVND (reference sequence). V lost 7 bases, J lost 7 bases, and 7 bases stayed unmatched. The length of the CDR3 is 13 residues. CDR3 coding DNA: TGTGCCAGTAATACCGGGACTATTAATGAGCAGTTCTTC. Translation gives CASNTGTINEQFF.

V and J are TRBV10-2 and TRBJ1-2; possible D gene TRBD1, 6 bases. V was shortened by 3 bases and J by 2 bases, with 13 bases between the two germline ends. CDR1 WSHSY and CDR2 SAAADI come from the germline V gene. CDR3 length equals 15 residues. The CDR3 region has the DNA TGCGCCAGCAGTGACCCAGGGGCGGGGAACTATGGCTACACCTTC. Its translation is CASSDPGAGNYGYTF.

The gene calls are TRBV19 and TRBJ2-5; D remains unclear. The CDR3 is 13 amino acids. Germline-derived CDR1 and CDR2 are LNHDA and SQIVND (reference sequence). V lost 3 bases and J lost 4, with 9 bases in between. The DNA of the CDR3 is TGTGCCAGTAGTATGCAGGTTTTAGAGACCCAGTACTTC. It specifies CASSMQVLETQYF. The full variable domain, rest sourced from reference TRBV19 and TRBJ2-5, is DGGITQSPKYLFRKEGQNVTLSCEQNLNHDAMYWYRQDPGQGLRLIYYSQIVNDFQKGDIAEGYSVSREKKESFPLTVTSAQKNPTAFYLCASSMQVLETQYFGPGTRLLVL.

This chain joins TRBV2 and TRBJ2-7; D call uncertain. Trimming took off 4 bases at V and 0 bases at J, with 13 bases between the two ends. From germline, CDR1 is SNHLY and CDR2 FYNNEI. The CDR3 has 15 amino acids. CDR3 amino acids: CASSGDTTASYEQYF. As DNA, the CDR3 is TGTGCCAGCAGTGGAGACACCACGGCCTCCTACGAGCAGTACTTC.

This clone was found a few times. This chain connects TRBV6-5 to TRBJ1-2, with D possibly being TRBD1 (5 bases). The V gene's germline CDR1 is MNHEY and CDR2 SVGAGI. This CDR3 is 15 amino acids long. Trimming pared 2 bases from V and 7 bases from J, leaving 17 bases between. For the CDR3, the DNA is TGTGCCAGCAGTTACGGTGCCCAGGGACGGGGTGGCTACACCTTC. The encoded protein is CASSYGAQGRGGYTF.

The chain has TRBV19 and TRBJ1-1, with D possibly TRBD1 on 5 matching bases. CDR3 length: 17 amino acids. V was shortened by 8 bases and J by 3 bases, with 25 bases between the two germline ends. CDR1 is LNHDA and CDR2 is SQIVND in the germline V gene (reference sequence). In nucleotides, the CDR3 is TGTGCCAGTCATCAGCAAGGGGCCCTGGTGGGGGACACTGAAGCTTTCTTT. Its translation: CASHQQGALVGDTEAFF.

J is TRBJ2-7 and V is TRBV21-1; the D call of TRBD2 is as the table states it, not checked on the DNA. TRBV21-1 is reported as a pseudogene. The CDR3 is 13 amino acids. The CDR3 loop reads CATRTGQTYEQYF. In nucleotides, the CDR3 is TGTGCCACCCGGACTGGCCAGACCTACGAGCAGTACTTC.

The chain links TRBV28 to TRBJ2-1, with 8 bases identical to TRBD2. Germline V gives CDR1 MDHEN, CDR2 SYDVKM. CDR3 length equals 16 residues. V was clipped by 4 bases and J by 7 bases; unmatched bases: 12. As DNA, the CDR3 is TGTGCCAGCAGTTCTCCAGGCGGGAGGAGAAGAAATGAGCAGTTCTTC. As protein: CASSSPGGRRRNEQFF.